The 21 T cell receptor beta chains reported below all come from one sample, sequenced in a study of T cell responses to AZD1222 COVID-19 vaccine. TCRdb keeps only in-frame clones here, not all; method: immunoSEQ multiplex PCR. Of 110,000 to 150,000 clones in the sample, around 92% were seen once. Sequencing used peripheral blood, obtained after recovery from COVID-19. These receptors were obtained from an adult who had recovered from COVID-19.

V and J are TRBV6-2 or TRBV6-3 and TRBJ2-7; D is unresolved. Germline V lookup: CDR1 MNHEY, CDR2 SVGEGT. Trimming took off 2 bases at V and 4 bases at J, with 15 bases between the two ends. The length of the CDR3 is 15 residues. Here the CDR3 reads CASSYPRGSAYEQYF. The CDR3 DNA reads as TGTGCCAGCAGTTACCCTCGTGGGTCAGCGTACGAGCAGTACTTC.

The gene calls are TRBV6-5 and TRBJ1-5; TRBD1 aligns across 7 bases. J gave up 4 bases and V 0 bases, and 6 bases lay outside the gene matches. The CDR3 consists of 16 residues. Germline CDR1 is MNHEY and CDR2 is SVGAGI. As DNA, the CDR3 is TGTGCCAGCAGTTACTCCCGGGACAGCATGAATCAGCCCCAGCATTTT. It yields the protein CASSYSRDSMNQPQHF.

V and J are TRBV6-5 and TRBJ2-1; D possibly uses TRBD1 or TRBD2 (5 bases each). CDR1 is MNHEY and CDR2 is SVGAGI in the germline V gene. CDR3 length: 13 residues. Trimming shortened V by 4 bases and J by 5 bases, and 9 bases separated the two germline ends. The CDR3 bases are TGTGCCAGCAGTTCCGGGGCCGACAATGAGCAGTTCTTC. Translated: CASSSGADNEQFF.

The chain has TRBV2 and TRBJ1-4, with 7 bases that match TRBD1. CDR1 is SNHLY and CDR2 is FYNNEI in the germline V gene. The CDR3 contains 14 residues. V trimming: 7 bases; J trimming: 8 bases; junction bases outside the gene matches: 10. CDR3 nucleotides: TGTGCCAGCAAGGGCGGCAGGGGGGAAGAAAAACTGTTTTTT. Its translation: CASKGGRGEEKLFF.

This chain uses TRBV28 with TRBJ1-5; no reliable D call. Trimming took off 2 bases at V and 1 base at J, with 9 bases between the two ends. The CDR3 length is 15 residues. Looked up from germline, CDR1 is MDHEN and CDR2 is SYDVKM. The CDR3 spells CASSLGWASNQPQHF. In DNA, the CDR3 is TGTGCCAGCAGTTTAGGATGGGCAAGCAATCAGCCCCAGCATTTT.

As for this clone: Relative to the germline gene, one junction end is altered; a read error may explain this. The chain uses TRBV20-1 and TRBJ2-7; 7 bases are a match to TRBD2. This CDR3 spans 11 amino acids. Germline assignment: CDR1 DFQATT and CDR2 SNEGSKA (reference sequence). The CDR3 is CSARGDYQQYF. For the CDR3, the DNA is TGCAGTGCTAGAGGGGACTACCAGCAGTACTTC.

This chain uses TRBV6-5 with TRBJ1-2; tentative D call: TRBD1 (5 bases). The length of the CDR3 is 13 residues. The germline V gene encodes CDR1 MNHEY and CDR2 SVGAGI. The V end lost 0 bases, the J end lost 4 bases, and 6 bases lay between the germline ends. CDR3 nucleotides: TGTGCCAGCAGTTACTCGAGGGGCTATGGCTACACCTTC. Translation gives CASSYSRGYGYTF.

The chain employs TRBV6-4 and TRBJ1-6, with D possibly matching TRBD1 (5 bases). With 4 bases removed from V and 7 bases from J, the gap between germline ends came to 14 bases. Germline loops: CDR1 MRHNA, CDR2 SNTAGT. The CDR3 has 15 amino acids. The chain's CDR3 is CASSAWEGPNSPLHF. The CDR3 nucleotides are TGTGCCAGCAGTGCCTGGGAGGGACCGAATTCACCCCTCCACTTT.

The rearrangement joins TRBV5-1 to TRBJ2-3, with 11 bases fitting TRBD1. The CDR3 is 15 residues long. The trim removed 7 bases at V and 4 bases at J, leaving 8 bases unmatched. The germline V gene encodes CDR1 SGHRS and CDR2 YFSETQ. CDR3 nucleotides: TGCGCCAGCTACCCTGGACAGGGGGCCCCAGATACGCAGTATTTT. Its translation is CASYPGQGAPDTQYF.

CDR3 sequence reads: CASSQDPDSYEQYF. Written as DNA, the CDR3 is TGCGCCAGCAGCCAAGATCCGGACTCCTACGAGCAGTACTTC. The chain is built from TRBV4-1 and TRBJ2-7; no definite D call. In germline, CDR1 is MGHRA, CDR2 YSYEKL. Trimming removed 0 bases from V and 0 bases from J, with 6 bases in between. The CDR3 sequence is 14 residues long.

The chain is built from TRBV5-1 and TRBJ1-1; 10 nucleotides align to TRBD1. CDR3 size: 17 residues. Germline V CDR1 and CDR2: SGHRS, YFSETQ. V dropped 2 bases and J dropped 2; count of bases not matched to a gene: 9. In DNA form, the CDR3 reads TGCGCCAGCAGCTTTTCCCCACGACAGGGGGCAAACACTGAAGCTTTCTTT. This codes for CASSFSPRQGANTEAFF.

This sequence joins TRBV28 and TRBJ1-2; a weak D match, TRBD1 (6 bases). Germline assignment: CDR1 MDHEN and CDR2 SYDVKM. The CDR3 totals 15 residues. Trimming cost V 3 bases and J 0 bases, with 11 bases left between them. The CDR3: CASSLHGQTNYGYTF. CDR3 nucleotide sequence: TGTGCCAGCAGTTTGCATGGACAGACTAACTATGGCTACACCTTC.

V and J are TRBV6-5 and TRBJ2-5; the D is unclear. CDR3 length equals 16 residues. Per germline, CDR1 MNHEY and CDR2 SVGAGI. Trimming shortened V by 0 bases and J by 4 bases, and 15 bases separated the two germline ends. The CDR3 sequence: CASSYSSLNRRETQYF. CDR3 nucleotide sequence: TGTGCCAGCAGTTACTCTTCCCTCAACCGAAGAGAGACCCAGTACTTC.

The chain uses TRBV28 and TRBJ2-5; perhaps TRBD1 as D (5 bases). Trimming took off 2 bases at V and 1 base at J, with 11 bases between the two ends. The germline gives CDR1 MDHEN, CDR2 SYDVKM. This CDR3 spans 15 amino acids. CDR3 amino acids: CASSLQRGFQETQYF. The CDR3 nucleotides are TGTGCCAGCAGTTTACAAAGGGGTTTCCAAGAGACCCAGTACTTC.

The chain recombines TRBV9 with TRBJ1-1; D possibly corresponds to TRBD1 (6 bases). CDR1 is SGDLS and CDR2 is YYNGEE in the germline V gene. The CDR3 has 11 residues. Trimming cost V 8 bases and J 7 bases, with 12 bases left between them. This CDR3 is CASGGPLEAFF. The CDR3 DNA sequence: TGTGCCAGTGGGGGGCCTCTTGAAGCTTTCTTT.

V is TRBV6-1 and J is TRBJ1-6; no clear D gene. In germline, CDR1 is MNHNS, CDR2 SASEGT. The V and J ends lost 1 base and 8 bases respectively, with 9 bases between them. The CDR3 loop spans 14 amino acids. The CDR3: CASSEGGYDSPLHF. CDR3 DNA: TGTGCCAGCAGTGAAGGGGGTTATGATTCACCCCTCCACTTT.

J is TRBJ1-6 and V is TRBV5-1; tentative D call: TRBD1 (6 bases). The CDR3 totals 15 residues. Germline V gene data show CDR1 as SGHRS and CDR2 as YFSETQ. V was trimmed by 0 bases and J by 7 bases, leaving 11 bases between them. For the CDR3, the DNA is TGCGCCAGCAGCTTGGAGGGGCAGGGGAATTCACCCCTCCACTTT. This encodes CASSLEGQGNSPLHF.

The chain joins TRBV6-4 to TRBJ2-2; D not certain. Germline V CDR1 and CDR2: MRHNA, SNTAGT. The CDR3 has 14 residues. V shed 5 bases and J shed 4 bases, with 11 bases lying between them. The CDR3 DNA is TGTGCCAGCAGTCAGGAGACATCCACCGGGGAGCTGTTTTTT. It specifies CASSQETSTGELFF.

CDR3 bases: TGTGCCAGCAGCTCCTACACGGGACTAGCGGTTGAGCAGTTCTTC. The encoded protein is CASSSYTGLAVEQFF. The chain links TRBV7-3 to TRBJ2-1; 11 bases align to TRBD2. With V trimmed by 4 bases and J by 9 bases, 8 bases remained unmatched. Germline loops: CDR1 SGHTA, CDR2 FQGTGA. The CDR3 is 15 amino acids.

The CDR3 protein is CASTPPGGNEQYF. The CDR3 nucleotides are TGTGCCAGCACCCCGCCCGGGGGAAACGAGCAGTACTTC. This chain connects TRBV28 to TRBJ2-7; tentative D call: TRBD2 (6 bases). In germline, CDR1 is MDHEN, CDR2 SYDVKM. The CDR3 length is 13 residues. V was clipped by 7 bases and J by 5 bases, with 15 bases between them. The full variable domain, its missing parts supplied by reference TRBV28 and TRBJ2-7, is DVKVTQSSRYLVKRTGEKVFLECVQDMDHENMFWYRQDPGLGLRLIYFSYDVKMKEKGDIPEGYSVSREKKERFSLILESASTNQTSMYLCASTPPGGNEQYFGPGTRLTVT.

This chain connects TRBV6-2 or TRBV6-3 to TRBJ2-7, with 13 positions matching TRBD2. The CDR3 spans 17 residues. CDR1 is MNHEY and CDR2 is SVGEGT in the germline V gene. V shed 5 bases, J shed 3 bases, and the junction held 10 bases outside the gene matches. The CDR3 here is CASSRLPTSGRSYEQYF. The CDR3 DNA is TGTGCCAGCAGTCGCCTGCCGACTAGCGGGAGGAGCTACGAGCAGTACTTC.